This T cell receptor (beta chain) is from a study of graft-versus-host responses after intestinal transplantation. Study summary: Anti-thymocyte globulin served as induction for all recipients, who then took tacrolimus and steroids for approximately 3 years.

About this clone: Its antigen is still unknown.

Clones were read by immunoSEQ multiplex PCR, and TCRdb kept only the in-frame ones, dropping some. Of some 84,000 clones listed, roughly 85% were seen once; the top ten hold around 0.83%. Losses at the gene ends were 5 bases for V and 6 bases for J; bases not matched to a gene: 10. Per the germline V gene, CDR1 is SNHLY and CDR2 is FYNNEI. CDR3 length equals 16 residues. The rearrangement joins TRBV2 to TRBJ2-3; 11 bases align to TRBD1. This sample comprised unstimulated CD4+ T cells sorted from spleen or lymph node cells, obtained before intestinal transplant. This clonotype was obtained from a human donor who received an intestinal transplant. Written as DNA, the CDR3 is TGTGCCAGCAGTCACCCCGGACAGGGGGCCTTGGATACGCAGTATTTT. Its protein product is CASSHPGQGALDTQYF.